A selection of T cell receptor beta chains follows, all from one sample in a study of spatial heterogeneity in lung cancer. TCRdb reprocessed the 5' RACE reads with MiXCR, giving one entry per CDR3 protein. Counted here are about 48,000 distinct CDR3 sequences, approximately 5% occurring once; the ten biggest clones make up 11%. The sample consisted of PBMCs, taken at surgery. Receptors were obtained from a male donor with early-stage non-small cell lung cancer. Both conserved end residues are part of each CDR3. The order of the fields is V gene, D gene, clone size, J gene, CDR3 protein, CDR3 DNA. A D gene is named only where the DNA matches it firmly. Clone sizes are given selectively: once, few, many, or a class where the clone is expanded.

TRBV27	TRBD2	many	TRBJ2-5	CASRGLAGVVAQYF	TGTGCCAGCCGGGGACTAGCGGGGGTTGTGGCCCAGTACTTC
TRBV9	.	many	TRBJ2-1	CASSVVRDGDNEQFF	TGTGCCAGCAGCGTAGTGAGGGACGGTGACAATGAGCAGTTCTTC
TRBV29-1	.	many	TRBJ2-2	CSVGTAHTGELFF	TGCAGCGTAGGGACTGCGCACACCGGGGAGCTGTTTTTT
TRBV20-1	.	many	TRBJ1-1	CSARGRTEAFF	TGCAGTGCTAGGGGGAGGACTGAAGCTTTCTTT
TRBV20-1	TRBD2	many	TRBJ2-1	CSALRVAGGPNLLNEQFF	TGCAGTGCTTTGAGGGTAGCGGGAGGGCCTAACCTCCTTAATGAGCAGTTCTTC
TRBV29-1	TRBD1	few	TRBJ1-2	CSVEAGQQNYGYTF	TGCAGCGTTGAAGCGGGACAGCAAAACTATGGCTACACCTTC
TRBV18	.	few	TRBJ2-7	CANTKQAPSGWSDSYEQYF	TGTGCCAACACGAAACAAGCCCCAAGCGGGTGGAGCGACTCCTACGAGCAGTACTTC
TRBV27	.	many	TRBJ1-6	CASSSQGDYSPLHF	TGTGCCAGCAGTTCACAAGGGGACTATTCACCCCTCCACTTT
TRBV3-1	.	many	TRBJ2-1	CASSQEKHVGGHYEQFF	TGTGCCAGCAGCCAAGAGAAGCATGTGGGGGGACATTATGAGCAGTTCTTC
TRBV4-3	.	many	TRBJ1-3	CASSQFTARGGSGNTIYF	TGCGCCAGCAGCCAATTTACCGCCAGGGGAGGATCTGGAAACACCATATATTTT
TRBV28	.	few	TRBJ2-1	CASSSRLNRIF	TGTGCCAGCAGTTCCAGGCTGAATCGGATCTTC
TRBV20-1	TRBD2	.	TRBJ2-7	CSISGNYEQYF	TGCAGTATTAGCGGGAACTACGAGCAGTACTTC
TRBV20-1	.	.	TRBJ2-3	CSARDLGILTDTQYF	TGCAGTGCTAGAGATCTGGGTATACTCACGGATACGCAGTATTTT
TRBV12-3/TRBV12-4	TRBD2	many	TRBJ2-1	CASSPERAGGPHNEQFF	TGTGCCAGCAGTCCCGAAAGAGCGGGAGGGCCCCACAATGAGCAGTTCTTC
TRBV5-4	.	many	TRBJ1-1	CASSLTATDTEAFF	TGTGCCAGCAGCTTGACAGCGACGGACACTGAAGCTTTCTTT
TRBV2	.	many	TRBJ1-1	CASSERTENTEAFF	TGTGCCAGCAGTGAACGGACAGAGAACACTGAAGCTTTCTTT
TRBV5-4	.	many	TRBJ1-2	CASSSPDQRYGYTF	TGTGCCAGCAGTTCGCCGGATCAGCGCTATGGCTACACCTTC
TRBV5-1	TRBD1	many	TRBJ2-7	CASSLQGVHEQYF	TGCGCCAGCAGTCTCCAGGGGGTCCACGAGCAGTACTTC
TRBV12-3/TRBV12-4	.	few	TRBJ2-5	CASRPSAGPQETQYF	TGTGCCAGCAGACCATCCGCCGGTCCCCAAGAGACCCAGTACTTC
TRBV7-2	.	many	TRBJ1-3	CASSLGPGNTIYF	TGTGCCAGCAGCTTAGGTCCAGGAAACACCATATATTTT
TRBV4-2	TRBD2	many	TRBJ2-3	CASSPQTSGRGTDTQYF	TGTGCCAGCAGCCCCCAGACTAGCGGGAGAGGCACAGATACGCAGTATTTT
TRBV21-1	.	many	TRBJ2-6	CASSRYRGHSGANVLTF	TGTGCCAGCAGCAGGTACAGGGGCCACTCTGGGGCCAACGTCCTGACTTTC
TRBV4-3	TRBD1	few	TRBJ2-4	CASSPAGGTKNIQYF	TGCGCCAGCAGCCCCGCAGGGGGAACCAAAAACATTCAGTACTTC
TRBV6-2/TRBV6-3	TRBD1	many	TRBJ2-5	CASSPRDRGGRETQYF	TGTGCCAGCAGTCCCCGGGACAGGGGGGGAAGGGAGACCCAGTACTTC
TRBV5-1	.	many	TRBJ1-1	CASFQEPNTEAFF	TGCGCCAGTTTCCAGGAACCGAACACTGAAGCTTTCTTT
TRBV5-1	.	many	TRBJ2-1	CASSLGRLGNEQFF	TGCGCCAGCAGCTTGGGGCGCCTGGGGAATGAGCAGTTCTTC
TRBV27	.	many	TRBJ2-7	CASSLARTYEQYF	TGTGCCAGCAGTTTAGCACGCACCTACGAGCAGTACTTC
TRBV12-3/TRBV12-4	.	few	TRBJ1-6	CASSFVQGNSPLHF	TGTGCCAGCAGTTTCGTTCAGGGAAATTCACCCCTCCACTTT
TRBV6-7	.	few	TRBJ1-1	CAWELAVLNTEAFF	TGTGCCTGGGAATTGGCGGTCCTTAACACTGAAGCTTTCTTT
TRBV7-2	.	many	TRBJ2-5	CASSLATGFGETQYF	TGTGCCAGCAGCTTAGCAACAGGGTTCGGGGAGACCCAGTACTTC
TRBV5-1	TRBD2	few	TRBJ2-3	CASSFNGRATDTQYF	TGCGCCAGCAGCTTCAACGGGAGGGCAACAGATACGCAGTATTTT
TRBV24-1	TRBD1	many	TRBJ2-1	CATSDVTGGSYNEQFF	TGTGCCACCAGTGATGTCACAGGGGGCTCCTACAATGAGCAGTTCTTC
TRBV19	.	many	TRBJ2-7	CASSSRPGHEQYF	TGTGCCAGTAGTTCCCGTCCGGGCCACGAGCAGTACTTC
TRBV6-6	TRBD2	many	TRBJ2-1	CASSYSASGRGYEQFF	TGTGCCAGCAGCTACAGCGCTAGCGGGAGGGGCTATGAGCAGTTCTTC
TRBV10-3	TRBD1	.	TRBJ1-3	CAIRSTGNSGNTIYF	TGTGCCATCAGATCGACAGGGAACTCTGGAAACACCATATATTTT
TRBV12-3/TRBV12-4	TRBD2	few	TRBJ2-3	CASSLFFLEREGTDTQYF	TGTGCCAGCAGTTTGTTTTTTCTTGAGCGGGAGGGCACAGATACGCAGTATTTT
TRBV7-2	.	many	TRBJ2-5	CASSLNRGGSQETQYF	TGTGCCAGCAGCTTAAATAGGGGGGGTTCGCAAGAGACCCAGTACTTC
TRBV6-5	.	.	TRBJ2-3	CASSYSGGTSTDTQYF	TGTGCCAGCAGTTACTCAGGGGGTACTAGCACAGATACGCAGTATTTT
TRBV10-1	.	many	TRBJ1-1	CASSVQGGTEAFF	TGCGCCAGCAGTGTACAGGGAGGGACTGAAGCTTTCTTT
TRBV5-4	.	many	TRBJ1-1	CASRFGQLNTEAFF	TGTGCCAGCAGATTCGGACAGCTGAACACTGAAGCTTTCTTT
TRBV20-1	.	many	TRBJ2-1	CSARGPSWGEQFF	TGCAGTGCTAGAGGACCGAGTTGGGGTGAGCAGTTCTTC
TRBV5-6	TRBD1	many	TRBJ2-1	CASSSYRGRRNEQFF	TGTGCCAGCAGCTCGTACAGGGGGCGCAGGAATGAGCAGTTCTTC
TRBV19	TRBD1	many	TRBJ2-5	CASSVRDSQETQYF	TGTGCCAGTAGTGTCCGGGACAGCCAAGAGACCCAGTACTTC
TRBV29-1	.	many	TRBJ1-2	CSVEEIGEEYGYTF	TGCAGCGTTGAAGAGATCGGGGAAGAGTATGGCTACACCTTC
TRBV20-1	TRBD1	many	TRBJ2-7	CSAASRDSYEQYF	TGCAGTGCTGCCTCTCGGGACAGCTACGAGCAGTACTTC
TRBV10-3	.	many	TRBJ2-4	CAISDRGAYKNIQYF	TGTGCCATCAGTGATAGAGGGGCCTACAAAAACATTCAGTACTTC
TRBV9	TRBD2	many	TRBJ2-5	CASSPTQGLAGGLGETQYF	TGTGCCAGCAGCCCAACCCAAGGACTAGCGGGAGGGCTAGGTGAGACCCAGTACTTC
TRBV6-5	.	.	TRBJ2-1	CASRTYNEQFF	TGTGCCAGCAGGACATATAATGAGCAGTTCTTC
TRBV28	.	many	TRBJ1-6	CASSLRGYSPLHF	TGTGCCAGCAGTTTGAGGGGATATTCACCCCTCCACTTT
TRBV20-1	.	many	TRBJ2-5	CSARGQTQETQYF	TGCAGTGCTAGGGGGCAGACCCAAGAGACCCAGTACTTC
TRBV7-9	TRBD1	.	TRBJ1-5	CASSFAGTGGVGNQPQHF	TGTGCCAGCAGCTTCGCGGGGACAGGCGGCGTTGGCAATCAGCCCCAGCATTTT
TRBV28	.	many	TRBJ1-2	CASSFNPAGYTF	TGTGCCAGCAGTTTCAACCCGGCTGGCTACACCTTC
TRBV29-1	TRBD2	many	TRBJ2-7	CSVEGSSGLYEQYF	TGCAGCGTTGAAGGGTCTAGCGGGCTCTACGAGCAGTACTTC
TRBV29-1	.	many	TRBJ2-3	CSVEANTDTQYF	TGCAGCGTTGAAGCAAATACAGATACGCAGTATTTT
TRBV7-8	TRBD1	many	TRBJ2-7	CASSLGGQSINEQYF	TGTGCCAGCAGCTTAGGGGGACAGAGTATCAACGAGCAGTACTTC